This TCR beta chain was recorded in a study of human T cells and chemical hapten exposure. Germline V gives CDR1 SEHNR, CDR2 FQNEAQ (reference sequence). The CDR3 extends over 14 amino acids. Trimming took 4 bases from V and 4 from J, leaving 13 bases between them. Stated time point: patch test 2, 6 weeks after DPC sensitization. As to treatment: therapeutic diphenylcyclopropenone sensitization with weekly scalp DPC. This clonotype has more than one count but fewer than ten. TCRdb reanalysed the RACE reads using MiXCR and keeps one entry per CDR3 protein. The data show a few hundred thousand distinct CDR3 sequences, with just under 6.5% seen just once and about 5.6% held by the top ten.

The source of this sequence is a woman aged 18-29 years with alopecia areata. Some clones in this sample may be carry-over from other donors' samples. The rearrangement joins TRBV7-9 to TRBJ1-1; D might be TRBD1 (5 bases). Sequenced here: whole blood, sampled in connection with sensitization to the hapten diphenylcyclopropenone (DPC). CDR3 sequence reads: CASSYITGGTEAFF. CDR3 coding DNA: TGTGCCAGCAGCTATATTACAGGTGGCACTGAAGCTTTCTTT.